What follows is one T cell receptor beta chain and its context. The clone's antigen remains unknown. Per-base quality was not reported, and no clone a single base away is much larger than it. The data are from a study of shared clonotypes between healthy human individuals (dated by TCRdb to the early 2020s). About the investigation overall: The cohort included three men and two women between 18 and 49 years of age. Per donor, three plates each were used for CD4 naive and CD4 memory, two for CD8 naive, and one for CD8 memory. Between about 0.8 and 8.9 billion PBMCs per donor were obtained by leukapheresis. Blood TCR repertoires of about five healthy adults were deeply sequenced to estimate repertoire size and the extent of clonotype sharing between individuals. Libraries were prepared and TCR repertoires were sequenced by different laboratories using diverse techniques, in order to increase sequencing depth and limit assay-specific biases. Study-wide conclusions, independent of this receptor: Rarefaction of sorted-subset datasets indicated incomplete sequencing despite the large sequencing depth. Across four donors, approximately 4.9% of naive CD4, around 3.5% of naive CD8, 2% to 2.5% of memory CD4, and around 0.4% of memory CD8 clonotypes were shared. Pairwise subsampling led to the expectation that sequencing depth would affect the degree of clonotype sharing among donors. Sampling was restricted to blood, and TCR repertoires in tissue are likely to differ from TCR repertoires in blood. Higher generation probabilities were observed for clonotypes shared by all four sorted-subset donors than for non-shared clonotypes. Naive subsets generally had larger estimated clonotype richness than memory subsets. The genetic and exposure-history diversity represented was limited by the small number of donors.

The CDR3 goes from the cysteine to the phenylalanine over 12 residues. Only the CDR3 DNA is retained, 36 bases long and in frame from the first base. Sequences SGHRS (CDR1) and YFSETQ (CDR2) are obtained from the germline V gene. V gives up 2 bases and J gives up 11 bases, and the segment between their germline ends measures 13 bases. The donors were healthy, HIV-negative adults with no recently reported acute infections or vaccinations. Only Caucasian adults living in Nashville, Tennessee, USA were represented among the donors. Magnetic negative selection was used to enrich CD4+ T cells, after which naive cells were positively selected on CD45RA and the negative fraction became the memory subset. After blood collection by leukapheresis, PBMCs were isolated using Ficoll-Histopaque density gradient centrifugation and then cryopreserved in the vapor phase of liquid nitrogen. Analytical flow cytometry was used to check the purity and quantity of each magnetically sorted T cell population. Each sorted fraction had its genomic DNA isolated and then quantified by UV absorbance on a Nanodrop 2000c.

Using the deep immunoSEQ assay, multiplex PCR amplified TCR CDR3 regions from genomic DNA. For each cell subset, the extracted genomic DNA was distributed evenly across all wells of several immunoSEQ 96-well plates, and each plate served as one replicate. For sorted subsets, 200 ng of genomic DNA, equivalent to 30,000 or so T cell genomes, went into each replicate PCR. The purified libraries were quantified using a Qubit 3.0 fluorometer, sized with a Bioanalyzer 2100, and then quantified again using the KAPA Library Quantification kit. Every immunoSEQ 96-well plate was sequenced on a dedicated single-read 150-cycle Illumina NextSeq 550 flow cell. On the study's bioinformatics: The immunoSEQ output contained only junctional sequences without quality scores, so filtering could not match that applied to full-length reads. Sequences were annotated with PyIR, a Python wrapper for IgBLAST v1.9, using IMGT germline references to assign V/J genes and CDR3. Reads were filtered out if the reads had weak V/J assignments (E-value above 1e-6), no CDR3, stop codons, out-of-frame junctions, or ambiguous translated residues. V3J clonotypes were defined as sequences sharing the same inferred V gene, J gene, and CDR3 amino acid sequence. The percentage overlap between two repertoires was calculated by dividing the number of shared unique clonotypes by the size of the smaller repertoire. Richness of each repertoire was evaluated using RTK rarefaction, the Chao1 estimator, and Recon v2.1 estimates of unobserved clonotypes. Generation probabilities for all TCRbeta clonotypes obtained by the gDNA method from a handful of donors were computed using OLGA. TCRdb took over this immuneACCESS table, retaining in-frame rearrangements with V and J assigned. Such tables are incomplete; in checked studies, under half of the missing clones stem from an unresolved V gene, and the remainder is unexplained. The D gene and trimming were derived from the DNA, and the V and J assignments and clone size from that table. The sample yields about 2 million clones; roughly 94% were counted once. More than 0.1% of the sample belongs to the ten largest clones.

The clonotype was recovered from a man younger than 35 in good health. The sequence joins TRBV5-1 to TRBJ1-1; too little of a D gene remains to name it. The sample consisted of naive CD4+ T cells sorted from blood. According to the study, the label for this sample's cell subset or site signals: CD45RA+ positively selected. CDR3 region: CASSLTGLPAFF. The DNA is as follows: TGCGCCAGCAGCTTAACCGGGTTACCCGCTTTCTTT. Full variable domain (CDR3 extended with the reference TRBV5-1 and TRBJ1-1 proteins): KAGVTQTPRYLIKTRGQQVTLSCSPISGHRSVSWYQQTPGQGLQFLFEYFSETQRNKGNFPGRFSGRQFSNSRSEMNVSTLELGDSALYLCASSLTGLPAFFGQGTRLTVV.